The text below deals with one T cell receptor (beta chain). Its binding antigen is unknown. No qualities accompany the bases; no much larger clone lies one base away. Library creation used the immunoSEQ multiplex PCR assay. TCRdb took this table from immuneACCESS and kept in-frame rearrangements with V and J called. Such tables lack part of the clones; where checked against another copy, unresolved V genes explain under half of the gap, and the rest is unexplained. Across this sample there are 10,000 or so clones, with around 82% seen only once. Roughly 2.8% of the sample is held by the ten biggest clonotypes. The sample is drawn from a study of chemoradiotherapy in HPV16-positive cancers (dated by TCRdb to between 2021 and 2024). Broadly, across the study: Candidate HPV-specific T-cell clones and common TCR motifs were defined through functional T-cell assays on cells from a couple of HPV16-positive patients. The study asked whether T-cell immunity to the HPV oncoproteins E6 and E7 changes during chemoradiotherapy and whether this immunity affects survival. The candidate HPV-specific TCRs and motifs were subsequently tracked in TCR repertoires obtained from roughly 90 patients with HPV-related cancers.

The study at large found these results: The functional definition of HPV-specific T cells was derived from only a couple of HPV16-positive patients, and the survival association was reported for HPV16-positive patients. Expansion of candidate HPV-specific clones and E7-related TCR motifs was observed in the tumor microenvironment during treatment, whereas no such expansion was observed for non-HPV-specific T cells. Improved recurrence-free survival in HPV16-positive patients was associated with expansion of HPV-responsive T cells during chemoradiotherapy.

Repertoires were sampled repeatedly over the course of chemoradiotherapy, so clonal expansion could be followed in the tumor microenvironment. V and J are trimmed by 4 bases and 8 bases, and the gene matches miss 12 bases of the junction. The CDR3, from cysteine to phenylalanine, totals 16 residues. Only CDR3 DNA remains: 48 bases, in frame from the first base. From the germline V gene (reference sequence), CDR1 is SEHNR and CDR2 is FQNEAQ. The sequence was obtained from a human donor with HPV-associated anogenital cancer. The chain couples TRBV7-9 to TRBJ2-1; 9 bases in the middle match TRBD2. This specimen consisted of blood, obtained from a patient who underwent chemoradiotherapy. The DNA sequence reads TGTGCCAGCAGCTGGGGTCTGCTAGCGGGGTATGATGAGCAGTTCTTC. This gives the protein CASSWGLLAGYDEQFF. Outside the CDR3, residues come from the reference TRBV7-9 and TRBJ2-1 proteins, so the full variable domain is: DTGVSQNPRHKITKRGQNVTFRCDPISEHNRLYWYRQTLGQGPEFLTYFQNEAQLEKSRLLSDRFSAERPKGSFSTLEIQRTEQGDSAMYLCASSWGLLAGYDEQFFGPGTRLTVL.